The present entry profiles one T cell receptor (beta chain) with its context. Its antigen is as yet unknown. The sample belongs to a study of blood T cells in healthy people across ages. Whole-study results and caveats: When set beside aged donors, long-lived donors presented more naive CD4+ cells and higher diversity. Strong correlation linked observed beta diversity and percent naive T cells. Estimated diversity across one million T cells was deemed an underestimate.

Combining a sample-barcoded 5' primer with a J-beta primer mix, a second PCR ran for about 7 to 11 cycles. TCRdb called the 5' RACE reads again in MiXCR, with one record for every CDR3 protein. The table includes around 1,000,000 distinct CDR3 sequences, approximately 25% detected once. The CDR3 is made up of 16 amino acids. J lost 6 bases, V lost 2 bases, and 10 bases had no gene match. The V gene's germline CDR1 is MDHEN and CDR2 SYDVKM. These data also formed part of another study, on T cells of mothers and their children.

This TCR derives from a girl aged 2 to 9 in good health. The chain joins TRBV28 to TRBJ2-7, with 10 bases identical to TRBD1. The specimen sequenced was blood. Here the CDR3 DNA reads TGTGCCAGCAGTTTACTCTGGGGGACAGGGGACGTCGAGCAGTACTTC. This codes for CASSLLWGTGDVEQYF.